The clone carrying this T cell receptor beta chain showed up just once. Germline loops: CDR1 ENHRY, CDR2 SYGVKD. With 5 bases removed from V and 0 bases from J, the gap between germline ends came to 5 bases. There are 13 residues in the CDR3. This record comes from a study of T cell responses to AZD1222 COVID-19 vaccine. Data came from immunoSEQ multiplex PCR; TCRdb stores just in-frame clones and leaves some out. The sample holds about 99,000 clones; over 75% are singletons and the top ten take 20%. The sequence was collected from an adult in good health. Sequences were derived from peripheral blood, sampled on day 0 of AZD1222 vaccination. V usage is TRBV10-3 and J usage is TRBJ1-5, with unresolved D. This CDR3 is CAISPDSNQPQHF. CDR3 nucleotides: TGTGCCATCAGTCCGGATAGCAATCAGCCCCAGCATTTT.